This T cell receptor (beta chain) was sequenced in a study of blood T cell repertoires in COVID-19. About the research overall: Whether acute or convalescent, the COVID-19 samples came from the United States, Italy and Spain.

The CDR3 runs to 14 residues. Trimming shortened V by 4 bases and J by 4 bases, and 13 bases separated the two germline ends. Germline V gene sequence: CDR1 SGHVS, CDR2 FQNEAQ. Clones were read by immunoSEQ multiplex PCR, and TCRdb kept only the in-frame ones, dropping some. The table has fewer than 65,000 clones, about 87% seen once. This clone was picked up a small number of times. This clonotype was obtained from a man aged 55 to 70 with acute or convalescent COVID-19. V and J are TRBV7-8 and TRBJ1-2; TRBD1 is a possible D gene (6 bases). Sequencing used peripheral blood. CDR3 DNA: TGTGCCAGCAGCTCTCGGGACACTACCTATGGCTACACCTTC. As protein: CASSSRDTTYGYTF.